The 12 T cell receptor beta chains given below trace back to one sample, sequenced in a study of T cell changes during pregnancy in multiple sclerosis. Only in-frame clones appear in the TCRdb table, and some are missing; sequencing was by immunoSEQ multiplex PCR. The sample holds 85,000 to 100,000 clones; 80% to 95% are singletons and the top ten take around 0.99%. The starting material was peripheral blood, obtained after pregnancy. The receptors were sampled from a female donor with multiple sclerosis, enrolled in a pregnancy study.

This clone was counted once. The rearrangement uses TRBV7-8 and TRBJ1-4; TRBD1 agrees at 8 bases. Germline-derived CDR1 and CDR2 are SGHVS and FQNEAQ. The J segment lost 5 bases and the V segment lost 0 bases, leaving 8 bases of the junction unmatched. This CDR3 has 17 residues. CDR3: CASSLAPGTGTNEKLFF. The CDR3 nucleotides read TGTGCCAGCAGCTTAGCGCCCGGGACAGGAACGAATGAAAAACTGTTTTTT.

J is TRBJ2-5 and V is TRBV5-1; D remains unclear. V shed 4 bases and J shed 7 bases, with 11 bases lying between them. This CDR3 contains 12 residues. CDR1 is SGHRS, CDR2 YFSETQ, per germline. The DNA for the CDR3 is TGCGCCAGCAGCCCCGACCCAGGGACCCAGTACTTC. It encodes CASSPDPGTQYF.

The table lists this clone with a few counts. The chain is built from TRBV7-9 and TRBJ1-2; possible D gene TRBD1, 6 bases. The CDR3 has 12 residues. Per the germline V gene, CDR1 is SEHNR and CDR2 is FQNEAQ (reference sequence). The V end was cut by 3 bases, the J end by 6 bases, with 8 bases between. The CDR3 region is CASSFNRDGYTF. DNA for the CDR3: TGTGCCAGCAGCTTTAACAGGGATGGCTACACCTTC.

This clone showed up just once. CDR3 sequence: CSAGDIYEQYF. As DNA, the CDR3 is TGCAGTGCCGGGGACATCTACGAGCAGTACTTC. This rearrangement joins TRBV20-1 to TRBJ2-7, with D perhaps TRBD1 (6 bases). The V end was cut by 6 bases, the J end by 3 bases, with 9 bases between. The CDR3 length is 11 residues. Germline V lookup: CDR1 DFQATT, CDR2 SNEGSKA (reference sequence).

The table lists this clone with a count of one. J is TRBJ1-1 and V is TRBV5-7, with 12 nucleotides matching TRBD1. TRBV5-7 is labeled an ORF, and its function is uncertain. This CDR3 is 15 amino acids long. The V gene end was trimmed by 3 bases and the J gene end by 7 bases; junction bases not matched to a gene: 7. The CDR3 spells CASSSRDRGPFEAFF. CDR3 coding DNA: TGTGCCAGCAGCTCCCGGGACAGGGGGCCTTTTGAAGCTTTCTTT.

The chain links TRBV5-4 to TRBJ2-7; 10 bases are shared with TRBD1. The V segment lost 3 bases and the J segment 4 bases; nucleotides outside the gene matches: 1. CDR3 length: 13 amino acids. In germline, CDR1 is SGHNT, CDR2 YYREEE (reference sequence). This CDR3 reads CASSWGQGYEQYF. CDR3 coding DNA: TGTGCCAGCAGCTGGGGACAGGGGTACGAGCAGTACTTC.

V gene TRBV25-1 combines with J gene TRBJ2-7, with 10 positions matching TRBD2. V dropped 4 bases and J dropped 0; count of bases not matched to a gene: 0. The CDR3 loop spans 14 amino acids. Germline V CDR1 and CDR2: MGHDK, SYGVNS. Here the CDR3 DNA reads TGTGCCAGCAGTGCTAGCGGGAGCTCCTACGAGCAGTACTTC. Translating gives CASSASGSSYEQYF.

The J gene is TRBJ2-3, the V gene TRBV19; D call uncertain. This CDR3 contains 16 residues. V dropped 0 bases and J dropped 0 bases, with 10 bases sitting between them. Per the germline V gene, CDR1 is LNHDA and CDR2 is SQIVND (reference sequence). The CDR3 DNA reads TGTGCCAGTAGTATAGATCGAGCCCCTAGCACAGATACGCAGTATTTT. Translation: CASSIDRAPSTDTQYF.

The gene calls are TRBV6-1 and TRBJ2-3; maybe TRBD1 (5 bases). Germline assignment: CDR1 MNHNS and CDR2 SASEGT. V gave up 0 bases and J gave up 3 bases, with 10 bases separating them. The CDR3 has 15 residues. This chain's CDR3 is CASSEALQGTDTQYF. CDR3 bases: TGTGCCAGCAGTGAAGCGCTTCAGGGTACAGATACGCAGTATTTT.

This chain joins TRBV27 and TRBJ2-7; D is uncertain. This CDR3 region has 12 residues. V lost 3 bases, J lost 5 bases, and 8 bases lay in between. Germline values: CDR1 MNHEY, CDR2 SMNVEV (reference sequence). DNA of the CDR3: TGTGCCAGCAGTTTTGCAGGTAACGAGCAGTACTTC. This encodes CASSFAGNEQYF.

For the CDR3, the DNA is TGTGCCAGCAGCGTCGAGGACAGCTGGGGTGAAAAACTGTTTTTT. Translated: CASSVEDSWGEKLFF. The chain combines TRBV9 with TRBJ1-4, with a possible D match to TRBD1 (6 bases). Germline V gives CDR1 SGDLS, CDR2 YYNGEE. The CDR3 has 15 residues. V was clipped by 2 bases and J by 7 bases, with 15 bases between them.

On this clone itself: The junction shows a germline mismatch at one end, possibly a read error. The chain has TRBV9 and TRBJ1-1, with a tentative D call TRBD1 (6 bases). Germline CDR1 and CDR2: SGDLS and YYNGEE. CDR3 length: 15 residues. CDR3 protein: CASRRTEGGGTQAFF. DNA of the CDR3: TGTGCCAGCAGAAGAACAGAGGGTGGGGGCACTCAAGCTTTCTTT.